A single sample is the source of the 5 T cell receptor beta chains below, sequenced in a study of blood T cells in healthy people across ages. Using a J-beta primer mix together with a sample-barcoded 5' primer, a second PCR was run for about 6 to 11 cycles. One entry per CDR3 protein, called by TCRdb with MiXCR from the 5' RACE reads. The sample has around 800,000 distinct CDR3 sequences, under 80% seen once. The sample was blood. The source of these receptors is a man younger than 40 in good health.

The V and J genes are TRBV11-1 and TRBJ2-7; TRBD1 matches 8 bases. V lost 5 bases, J lost 2 bases, and 11 bases stayed unmatched. Looked up from germline, CDR1 is SGHAT and CDR2 is FQDESV (reference sequence). The CDR3 extends over 16 amino acids. DNA of the CDR3: TGTGCCAGCAGCCCCCGGACAGGGAGTTTCACCTACGAGCAGTACTTC. It codes for CASSPRTGSFTYEQYF.

In its sample, this clonotype was seen many times. This chain links TRBV5-4 with TRBJ2-7; 9 bases align to TRBD1. The CDR3 runs 14 residues. The V gene's germline CDR1 is SGHNT and CDR2 YYREEE (reference sequence). The V and J ends lost 2 bases and 4 bases, in that order; junction bases with no gene match: 4. The CDR3 loop is CASSLGTGLYEQYF. The DNA of the CDR3 is TGTGCCAGCAGCTTAGGGACAGGGTTGTACGAGCAGTACTTC.

This rearrangement joins TRBV5-1 to TRBJ2-1, with D possibly TRBD1 on 6 matching bases. The CDR3 has 14 amino acids. The germline V and J ends were trimmed by 5 bases and 6 bases, with 15 bases remaining between them. Germline CDR1 reads SGHRS; CDR2 reads YFSETQ. Here the CDR3 reads CASRLSQGSNEQFF. CDR3 bases: TGCGCCAGCAGGCTTTCACAGGGAAGCAATGAGCAGTTCTTC.

The gene calls are TRBV28 and TRBJ1-1; D not resolved. The germline V gene has CDR1 MDHEN and CDR2 SYDVKM. The CDR3 length is 13 residues. V was shortened by 5 bases and J by 5 bases, with 12 bases between the two germline ends. For the CDR3, the DNA is TGTGCCAGCAGTGGGCCCCAGCGGACTGAAGCTTTCTTT. This codes for CASSGPQRTEAFF.

This rearrangement joins TRBV11-2 to TRBJ2-7; no reliable D call. V dropped 5 bases and J dropped 5 bases, with 16 bases sitting between them. This CDR3 has 14 residues. The germline CDR1 and CDR2 sequences are SGHAT and FQNNGV. The CDR3 bases are TGTGCCAGCAGCCCCTCCAGGACGGCGGACGAGCAGTACTTC. Its protein product is CASSPSRTADEQYF.